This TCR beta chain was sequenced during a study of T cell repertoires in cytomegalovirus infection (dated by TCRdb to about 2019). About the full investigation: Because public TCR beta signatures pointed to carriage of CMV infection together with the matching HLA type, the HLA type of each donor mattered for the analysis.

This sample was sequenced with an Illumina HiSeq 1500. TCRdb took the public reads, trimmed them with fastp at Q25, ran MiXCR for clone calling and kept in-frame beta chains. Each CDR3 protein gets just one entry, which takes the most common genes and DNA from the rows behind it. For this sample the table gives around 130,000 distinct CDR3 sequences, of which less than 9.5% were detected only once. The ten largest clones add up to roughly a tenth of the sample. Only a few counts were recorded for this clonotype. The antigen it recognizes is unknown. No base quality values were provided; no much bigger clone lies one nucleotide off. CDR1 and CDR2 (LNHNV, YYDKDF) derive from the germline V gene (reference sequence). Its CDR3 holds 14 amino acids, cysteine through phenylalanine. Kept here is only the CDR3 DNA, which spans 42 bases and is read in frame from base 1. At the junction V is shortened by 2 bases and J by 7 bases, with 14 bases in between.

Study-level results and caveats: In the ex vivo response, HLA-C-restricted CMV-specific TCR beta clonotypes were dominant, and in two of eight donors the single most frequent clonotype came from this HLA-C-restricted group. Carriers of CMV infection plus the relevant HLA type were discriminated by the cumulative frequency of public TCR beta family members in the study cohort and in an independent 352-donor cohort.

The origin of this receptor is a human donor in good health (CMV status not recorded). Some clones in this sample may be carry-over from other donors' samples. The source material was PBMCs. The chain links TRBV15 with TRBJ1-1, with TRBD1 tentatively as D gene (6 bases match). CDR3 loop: CATSRSPGQIEAFF. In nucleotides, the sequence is TGTGCCACCAGCAGATCCCCGGGACAAATTGAAGCTTTCTTT.